This TCR beta chain appears in the sequencing data of a study of OX40 agonist ivuxolimab in advanced cancers. Here immunoSEQ multiplex PCR was the method, and the copy in TCRdb shows in-frame clones only, minus some. The sample holds roughly 50,000 clones; about 89% are singletons and the top ten take roughly 30%. This CDR3 has 17 amino acids. The germline V gene encodes CDR1 LNHDA and CDR2 SQIVND (reference sequence). Losses at the gene ends were 7 bases for V and 6 bases for J; bases not matched to a gene: 20. The V and J genes are TRBV19 and TRBJ1-2; 7 bases line up with TRBD1. The sequence was collected from an adult with an advanced solid tumor such as melanoma, head and neck, liver or kidney cancer. The sample in question was CD4+ or CD8+ T cells sorted from blood, obtained in a trial of the OX40 agonist ivuxolimab. For the CDR3, the DNA is TGTGCCAGTACCCTCAGGCCCCAAACAGGGGCGATCGATGGCTACACCTTC. As protein: CASTLRPQTGAIDGYTF. Full variable domain (remainder filled in from reference TRBV19 and TRBJ1-2): DGGITQSPKYLFRKEGQNVTLSCEQNLNHDAMYWYRQDPGQGLRLIYYSQIVNDFQKGDIAEGYSVSREKKESFPLTVTSAQKNPTAFYLCASTLRPQTGAIDGYTFGSGTRLTVV.